This TCR beta chain was captured by sequencing in a study of T cells in Graves' hyperthyroidism and ophthalmopathy. Study-wide background: Before treatment of any kind, peripheral blood was taken at initial diagnosis.

The TCR beta CDR3 regions underwent amplification using RNA transcripts as the source. The HTBI primer set served for first-round RT-PCR of the TCR CDR3. TCRdb reprocessed the multiplex PCR reads with MiXCR, giving one entry per CDR3 protein. The sample gives roughly 720,000 distinct CDR3 sequences, around 15% of which show up once; around 16% is in the top ten. CDR1 is MDHEN and CDR2 is SYDVKM in the germline V gene. Trimming cost V 3 bases and J 0 bases; bases outside gene matches: 12. This CDR3 is built from 18 residues. This clonotype was found many times. The TCR was taken from a man aged 45-65 years with Graves' hyperthyroidism. This chain uses TRBV28 with TRBJ2-3; TRBD2 matches 7 bases. The material sequenced was blood. The CDR3 bases are TGTGCCAGCAGTTTCACCCTCGGGCGGGAGAAAAGCACAGATACGCAGTATTTT. Amino acid sequence: CASSFTLGREKSTDTQYF.